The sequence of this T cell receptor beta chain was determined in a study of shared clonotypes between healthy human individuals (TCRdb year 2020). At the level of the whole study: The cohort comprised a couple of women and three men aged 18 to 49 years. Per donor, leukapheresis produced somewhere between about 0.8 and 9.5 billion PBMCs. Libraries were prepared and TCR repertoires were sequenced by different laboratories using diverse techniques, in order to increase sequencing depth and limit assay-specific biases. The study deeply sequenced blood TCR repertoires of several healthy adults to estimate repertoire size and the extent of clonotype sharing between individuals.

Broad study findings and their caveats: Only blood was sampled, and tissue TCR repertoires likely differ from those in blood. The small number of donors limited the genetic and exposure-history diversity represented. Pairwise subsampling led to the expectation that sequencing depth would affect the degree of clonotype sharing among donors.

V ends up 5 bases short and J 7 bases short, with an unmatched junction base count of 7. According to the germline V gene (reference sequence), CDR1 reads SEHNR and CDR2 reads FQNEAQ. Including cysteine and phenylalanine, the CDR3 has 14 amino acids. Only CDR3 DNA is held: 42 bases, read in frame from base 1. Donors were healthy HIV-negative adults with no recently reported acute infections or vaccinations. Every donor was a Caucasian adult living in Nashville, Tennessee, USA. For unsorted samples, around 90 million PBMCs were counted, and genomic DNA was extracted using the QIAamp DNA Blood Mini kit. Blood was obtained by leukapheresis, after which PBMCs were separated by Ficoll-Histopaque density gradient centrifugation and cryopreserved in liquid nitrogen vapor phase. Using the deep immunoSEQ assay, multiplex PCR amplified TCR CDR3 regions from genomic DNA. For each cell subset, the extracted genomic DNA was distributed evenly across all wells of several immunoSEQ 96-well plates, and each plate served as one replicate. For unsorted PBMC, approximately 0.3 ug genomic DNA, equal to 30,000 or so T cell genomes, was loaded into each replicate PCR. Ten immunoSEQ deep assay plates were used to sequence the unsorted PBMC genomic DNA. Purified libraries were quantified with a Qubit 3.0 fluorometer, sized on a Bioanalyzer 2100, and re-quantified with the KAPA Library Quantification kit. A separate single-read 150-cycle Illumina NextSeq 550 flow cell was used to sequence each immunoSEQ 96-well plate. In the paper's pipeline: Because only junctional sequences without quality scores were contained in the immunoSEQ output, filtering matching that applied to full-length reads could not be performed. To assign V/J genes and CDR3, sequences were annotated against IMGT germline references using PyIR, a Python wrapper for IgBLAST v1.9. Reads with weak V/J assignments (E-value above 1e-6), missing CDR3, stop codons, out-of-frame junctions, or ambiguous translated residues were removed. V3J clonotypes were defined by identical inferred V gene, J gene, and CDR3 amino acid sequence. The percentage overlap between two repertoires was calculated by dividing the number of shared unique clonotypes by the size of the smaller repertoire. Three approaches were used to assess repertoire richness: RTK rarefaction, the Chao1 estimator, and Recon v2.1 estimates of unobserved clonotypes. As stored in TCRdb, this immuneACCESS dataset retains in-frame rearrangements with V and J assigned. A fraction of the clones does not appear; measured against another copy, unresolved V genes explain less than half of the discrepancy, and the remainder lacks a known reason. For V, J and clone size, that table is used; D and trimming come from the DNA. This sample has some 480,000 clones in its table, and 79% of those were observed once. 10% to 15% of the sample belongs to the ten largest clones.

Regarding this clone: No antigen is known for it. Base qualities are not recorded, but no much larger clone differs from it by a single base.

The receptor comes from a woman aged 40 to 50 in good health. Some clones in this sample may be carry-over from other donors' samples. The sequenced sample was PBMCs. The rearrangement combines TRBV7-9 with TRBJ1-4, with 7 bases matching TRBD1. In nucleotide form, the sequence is TGTGCCAGCAGCGGAGGCAGGGGGGGTGAAAAACTGTTTTTT. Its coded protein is CASSGGRGGEKLFF. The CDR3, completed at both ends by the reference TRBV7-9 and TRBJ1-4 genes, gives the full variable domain DTGVSQNPRHKITKRGQNVTFRCDPISEHNRLYWYRQTLGQGPEFLTYFQNEAQLEKSRLLSDRFSAERPKGSFSTLEIQRTEQGDSAMYLCASSGGRGGEKLFFGSGTQLSVL.